The 31 T cell receptor beta chains below were found in one sample sequenced in a study of blood T cell repertoires in COVID-19. Assay: immunoSEQ multiplex PCR; the TCRdb copy retains only in-frame clones and omits some. Of under 200,000 clones detected, approximately 87% appear once; the ten largest clones hold 0.78%. Sequencing was carried out using peripheral blood. The receptors were sampled from a woman aged 70-85 years with acute or convalescent COVID-19.

J is TRBJ2-3 and V is TRBV4-1; 9 nucleotides agree with TRBD2. Per germline, CDR1 MGHRA and CDR2 YSYEKL. The CDR3 loop spans 18 amino acids. J gave up 2 bases and V 0 bases, and 9 bases lay outside the gene matches. CDR3 loop: CASSQDPGAGGYTDTQYF. DNA for the CDR3: TGCGCCAGCAGCCAAGACCCGGGGGCGGGAGGGTACACAGATACGCAGTATTTT.

The V call is TRBV27, the J call TRBJ2-3; TRBD2 matches 7 bases. Germline CDR1 and CDR2: MNHEY and SMNVEV (reference sequence). The CDR3 spans 14 residues. V shed 3 bases and J 4 bases; nucleotides not matched to a gene: 4. CDR3 nucleotides: TGTGCCAGCAGTTTCCTGACTAGCTCAGATACGCAGTATTTT. This codes for CASSFLTSSDTQYF.

The CDR3 region has the DNA TGTGCCAGCAGCTTAGAACAGGGGGCCGATTCACCCCTCCACTTT. It yields the protein CASSLEQGADSPLHF. This chain joins TRBV5-4 and TRBJ1-6, with 9 bases aligning to TRBD1. Looked up from germline, CDR1 is SGHNT and CDR2 is YYREEE (reference sequence). J lost 8 bases, V lost 2 bases, and 5 bases had no gene match. CDR3 length: 15 amino acids.

In this sample, this clone turned up a few times. The genes are TRBV7-2 and TRBJ2-7; a weak D match, TRBD2 (6 bases). Trimming cost V 4 bases and J 0 bases, with 13 bases left between them. Germline V gene sequence: CDR1 SGHTA, CDR2 FQGNSA. The CDR3 is 15 residues long. Here the CDR3 DNA reads TGTGCCAGCAGCTCAAGCGGGTCTAGCTCCTACGAGCAGTACTTC. It codes for CASSSSGSSSYEQYF.

This clone turned up a few times. The sample holds other DNA sequences that translate to the same CDR3. CDR3 in amino acids: CASSIGRGNYGYTF. In nucleotides, the CDR3 is TGTGCCAGTAGTATAGGCCGGGGTAACTATGGCTACACCTTC. This chain uses TRBV19 with TRBJ1-2; no reliable D call. From germline, CDR1 is LNHDA and CDR2 SQIVND (reference sequence). V shed 1 base and J shed 1 base, with 7 bases lying between them. CDR3 size: 14 residues.

Only a few counts were recorded for this clone. This sequence joins TRBV4-1 and TRBJ1-2; D perhaps matches TRBD1 (5 bases). V lost 0 bases to trimming and J lost 4 bases, with 12 bases between them. Germline V lookup: CDR1 MGHRA, CDR2 YSYEKL. This CDR3 is built from 15 residues. The CDR3 loop is CASSQDMGRGYGYTF. DNA for the CDR3: TGCGCCAGCAGCCAAGATATGGGGAGGGGCTATGGCTACACCTTC.

The chain uses TRBV28 and TRBJ1-1; 11 positions match TRBD1. This CDR3 comprises 14 residues. V shed 6 bases and J 5 bases; nucleotides not matched to a gene: 5. Germline CDR1 reads MDHEN; CDR2 reads SYDVKM. In DNA, the CDR3 is TGTGCCAGCAGCGGCAGGGACAGGGGGACTGAAGCTTTCTTT. This translates into CASSGRDRGTEAFF.

V is TRBV14 and J is TRBJ1-1, with D perhaps matching TRBD1 (6 bases). The CDR3 has 14 residues. Germline V gene data show CDR1 as SGHDN and CDR2 as FVKESK. The V gene lost 1 base and the J gene lost 6 bases, with 12 bases spanning the gap. In nucleotides, the CDR3 is TGTGCCAGCAGCCAAGTCCGGGGGGCGGCTGAAGCTTTCTTT. It translates to CASSQVRGAAEAFF.

The J gene is TRBJ2-1, the V gene TRBV7-8, with 7 bases identical to TRBD1. The CDR3 is 14 amino acids. The germline V gene has CDR1 SGHVS and CDR2 FQNEAQ. The J segment lost 5 bases and the V segment lost 3 bases, leaving 4 bases of the junction unmatched. This chain's CDR3 is CASSFGTANNEQFF. Here the CDR3 DNA reads TGTGCCAGCAGCTTTGGGACAGCAAACAATGAGCAGTTCTTC.

The chain couples TRBV29-1 to TRBJ2-1; TRBD1 is a possible D gene (7 bases). The CDR3 has 14 residues. The V end was cut by 7 bases, the J end by 6 bases, with 19 bases between. Germline V gene lookup returns CDR1 SQVTM and CDR2 ANQGSEA. The CDR3 here is CSGYRGGQGNEQFF. The CDR3 nucleotides are TGCAGCGGCTACAGGGGAGGTCAAGGCAATGAGCAGTTCTTC.

The rearrangement links TRBV2 to TRBJ1-6; a weak D match, TRBD1 (5 bases). Trimming removed 10 bases from V and 8 bases from J, with 21 bases in between. Germline assignment: CDR1 SNHLY and CDR2 FYNNEI. The CDR3 runs to 15 residues. In DNA, the CDR3 is TGTGCCACCCTTGGGGGAACCCGGGGGTATTCACCCCTCCACTTT. As protein: CATLGGTRGYSPLHF. The complete variable domain, with remaining parts taken from reference TRBV2 and TRBJ1-6, reads EPEVTQTPSHQVTQMGQEVILRCVPISNHLYFYWYRQILGQKVEFLVSFYNNEISEKSEIFDDQFSVERPDGSNFTLKIRSTKLEDSAMYFCATLGGTRGYSPLHFGNGTRLTVT.

This chain links TRBV11-2 with TRBJ1-1; D may be TRBD1 (5 bases). Trimming removed 4 bases from V and 1 base from J, with 13 bases in between. The CDR3 contains 15 residues. Germline-derived CDR1 and CDR2 are SGHAT and FQNNGV. CDR3 loop: CASSSGLQANTEAFF. CDR3 in DNA: TGTGCCAGCAGCTCCGGACTACAGGCGAACACTGAAGCTTTCTTT.

This chain connects TRBV27 to TRBJ2-5; D is possibly TRBD2 (5 bases). Deletions cut 4 bases from V and 4 bases from J, with 13 bases between. This CDR3 is 14 amino acids long. Germline values: CDR1 MNHEY, CDR2 SMNVEV (reference sequence). The CDR3 region has the DNA TGTGCCAGCAGTTCTCCGGGGTTCCCAGAGACCCAGTACTTC. Translation gives CASSSPGFPETQYF.

This rearrangement joins TRBV18 to TRBJ1-1; D not resolved. Germline CDR1 reads KGHSH; CDR2 reads LQKENI. The CDR3 runs to 12 residues. Trimming took 5 bases from V and 5 from J, leaving 9 bases between them. The CDR3 DNA follows: TGTGCCAGCTCAGAACTACGAACTGAAGCTTTCTTT. Translated: CASSELRTEAFF.

J is TRBJ1-2 and V is TRBV7-6, with 9 bases that match TRBD1. J was trimmed by 4 bases and V by 5 bases; bases with no gene match: 14. Germline values: CDR1 SGHVS, CDR2 FNYEAQ. This CDR3 spans 17 amino acids. CDR3: CASSPQGANQEIYGYTF. As DNA, the CDR3 is TGTGCCAGCAGCCCACAGGGGGCGAATCAAGAAATCTATGGCTACACCTTC.

The chain is built from TRBV3-1 (or the pseudogene TRBV3-2) and TRBJ1-3; maybe TRBD1 (5 bases). This CDR3 contains 17 residues. V lost 3 bases and J 0 bases, leaving 15 bases between the germline ends. Germline lookup yields CDR1 LGHDT and CDR2 YNNKEL (reference sequence). CDR3 loop: CASSHPMGPGSGNTIYF. As DNA, the CDR3 is TGTGCCAGCAGCCACCCTATGGGGCCGGGCTCTGGAAACACCATATATTTT.

The gene calls are TRBV27 and TRBJ2-1; tentative D call: TRBD1 (5 bases). Germline-derived CDR1 and CDR2 are MNHEY and SMNVEV (reference sequence). Between the trimmed V and J ends, which lost 7 bases and 6 bases, there was a span of 16 bases. CDR3 length: 14 residues. The CDR3 sequence is CASTPSWGGNEQFF. The CDR3 bases are TGTGCCAGCACCCCTTCTTGGGGCGGCAATGAGCAGTTCTTC.

This clone was counted between two and nine times. The chain recombines TRBV19 with TRBJ1-2, with D unresolved. Germline V gene sequence: CDR1 LNHDA, CDR2 SQIVND (reference sequence). The CDR3 has 14 residues. V was clipped by 5 bases and J by 4 bases, with 14 bases between them. The CDR3 DNA reads as TGTGCCAGTAGTTTTGTCGGTGATGGCTATGGCTACACCTTC. As protein: CASSFVGDGYGYTF.

The chain links TRBV9 to TRBJ2-5; the D gene is possibly TRBD2 (5 bases). V was pared by 0 bases and J by 5 bases, with 11 bases between. Germline V gene lookup returns CDR1 SGDLS and CDR2 YYNGEE. The CDR3 runs 14 residues. The CDR3 sequence is CASSVGTSGETQYF. CDR3 nucleotides: TGTGCCAGCAGCGTAGGGACTTCAGGCGAGACCCAGTACTTC.

The chain couples TRBV6-5 to TRBJ1-1; D not certain. V was trimmed by 6 bases and J by 1 base, leaving 15 bases between them. CDR1 MNHEY and CDR2 SVGAGI come from the germline V gene. This CDR3 spans 15 amino acids. The CDR3 nucleotides are TGTGCCAGCAGCCTCAGGTTAACCGGGAACACTGAAGCTTTCTTT. It translates to CASSLRLTGNTEAFF.

The chain carries TRBV5-1 and TRBJ2-7, with no clear D. V lost 0 bases, J lost 4 bases, and 11 bases lay in between. Germline CDR1 SGHRS, CDR2 YFSETQ. There are 14 residues in the CDR3. The CDR3 sequence is CASSLEDAGYEQYF. CDR3 in DNA: TGCGCCAGCAGCTTGGAAGATGCAGGATACGAGCAGTACTTC.

In this sample, this clone turned up once. This sequence joins TRBV15 and TRBJ1-2, with TRBD1 matching over 12 bases. Germline trimming cut 4 bases from V and 4 bases from J; bases unmatched to any gene: 7. The CDR3 consists of 16 residues. Germline V gene lookup returns CDR1 LNHNV and CDR2 YYDKDF (reference sequence). As DNA, the CDR3 is TGTGCCACCAGCACACCGGGACAGGGGGCTTTCTATGGCTACACCTTC. This encodes CATSTPGQGAFYGYTF.

The chain combines TRBV18 with TRBJ2-7; 9 positions match TRBD1. After removal of 4 bases from V and 3 bases from J, the junction contained 4 bases not matched to a gene. The CDR3 extends over 14 amino acids. CDR1 is KGHSH and CDR2 is LQKENI in the germline V gene. The CDR3 loop reads CASSRDRENYEQYF. As DNA, the CDR3 is TGTGCCAGCTCACGGGACAGGGAGAACTACGAGCAGTACTTC.

The chain is built from TRBV2 and TRBJ1-3; D uncertain. Trimming shortened V by 3 bases and J by 3 bases, and 6 bases separated the two germline ends. The CDR3 is 13 residues long. Germline V gene sequence: CDR1 SNHLY, CDR2 FYNNEI. The chain's CDR3 is CASSDGVGNTIYF. The CDR3 DNA reads TGTGCCAGCAGTGACGGGGTTGGAAACACCATATATTTT.

The V call is TRBV6-6, the J call TRBJ1-1; 8 nucleotides line up with TRBD1. The CDR3 is 15 residues long. J was trimmed by 8 bases and V by 5 bases; bases with no gene match: 13. The germline V gene encodes CDR1 MNHNY and CDR2 SVGAGI (reference sequence). The CDR3 DNA follows: TGTGCCAGCAGTCACGGGACAGGAATTGGTTGGGAAGCTTTCTTT. Protein: CASSHGTGIGWEAFF.

This chain joins TRBV24-1 and TRBJ2-1, with 10 bases that match TRBD2. Germline assignment: CDR1 KGHDR and CDR2 SFDVKD. The J segment lost 1 base and the V segment lost 3 bases, leaving 5 bases of the junction unmatched. The CDR3 is made up of 17 amino acids. The CDR3 sequence: CATSDLAGAGSYNEQFF. The CDR3 region has the DNA TGTGCCACCAGTGATCTAGCGGGAGCGGGTTCCTACAATGAGCAGTTCTTC.

This chain uses TRBV19 with TRBJ2-7, with D perhaps matching TRBD1 (6 bases). Germline V gene sequence: CDR1 LNHDA, CDR2 SQIVND (reference sequence). Trimming removed 4 bases from V and 5 bases from J, with 9 bases in between. The CDR3 length is 12 residues. CDR3 sequence reads: CASSTAGDEQYF. Written as DNA, the CDR3 is TGTGCCAGTAGTACCGCAGGGGACGAGCAGTACTTC.

The chain employs TRBV5-1 and TRBJ2-5; 9 positions agree with TRBD2. This CDR3 is built from 16 residues. Looked up from germline, CDR1 is SGHRS and CDR2 is YFSETQ. Unmatched junction bases numbered 4, after V lost 0 bases and J lost 1 base. CDR3: CASSLGRRGGQETQYF. The CDR3 bases are TGCGCCAGCAGCTTGGGGAGGCGGGGGGGCCAAGAGACCCAGTACTTC.

The chain links TRBV5-8 to TRBJ2-2; TRBD1 matches at 7 bases. This CDR3 is 15 amino acids long. Trimming took 3 bases from V and 1 from J; bases not matched to a gene: 3. Germline V CDR1 and CDR2: SGHTS, YDEGEE. The DNA of the CDR3 is TGTGCCAGCAGCTCCGGGACAGTGAACACCGGGGAGCTGTTTTTT. Translated, it gives CASSSGTVNTGELFF.

This chain connects TRBV5-6 to TRBJ2-3, with 8 positions matching TRBD1. Trimming took 2 bases from V and 1 from J; bases not matched to a gene: 3. CDR1 and CDR2 (germline): SGHDT, YYEEEE. The CDR3 totals 15 residues. In DNA form, the CDR3 reads TGTGCCAGCAGCTTCAGGGGGCAGCGCACAGATACGCAGTATTTT. The encoded protein is CASSFRGQRTDTQYF.

About this clone: Other DNA sequences from this sample encode an identical CDR3 as well. The chain carries TRBV11-3 and TRBJ2-1, with D possibly being TRBD2 (5 bases). The CDR3 loop spans 13 amino acids. V lost 1 base and J lost 5, with 6 bases in between. Germline CDR1 SGHNT, CDR2 YENEEA. CDR3 region: CASSLGGHNEQFF. The CDR3 DNA is TGTGCCAGCAGCTTAGGCGGGCACAATGAGCAGTTCTTC.